A single sample is the source of the 10 T cell receptor beta chains below, sequenced in a study of cytomegalovirus exposure and HLA in healthy donors. PCR was performed using 60 Vbeta and 13 Jbeta primers. Assay: immunoSEQ multiplex PCR; the TCRdb copy retains only in-frame clones and omits some. The sample contains under 200,000 clones, roughly 80% of which appear only once. Material for sequencing was PBMCs. The receptors were gathered from a human donor in good health.

The J gene is TRBJ2-7, the V gene TRBV27; TRBD1 might be the D (6 bases). The CDR3 is 12 residues long. Germline-derived CDR1 and CDR2 are MNHEY and SMNVEV (reference sequence). The V end was cut by 11 bases, the J end by 4 bases, with 15 bases between. For the CDR3, the DNA is TGTGCCTCCCGGGACAAACGTTACGAGCAGTACTTC. Its protein product is CASRDKRYEQYF.

The V call is TRBV6-6, the J call TRBJ2-2, with 8 positions matching TRBD1. CDR1 and CDR2 (germline): MNHNY, SVGAGI (reference sequence). This CDR3 contains 14 residues. With 7 bases clipped from V and 4 bases from J, the junction kept 5 bases outside the gene matches. The chain's CDR3 is CASIGQGSTGELFF. CDR3 coding DNA: TGTGCCAGCATAGGACAGGGTAGCACCGGGGAGCTGTTTTTT.

J is TRBJ2-2 and V is TRBV5-6, with D tentatively TRBD2 (6 bases). The germline V gene has CDR1 SGHDT and CDR2 YYEEEE. This CDR3 contains 16 residues. With 3 bases removed from V and 7 bases from J, the gap between germline ends came to 19 bases. The CDR3: CASSSKAGSSSGELFF. CDR3 coding DNA: TGTGCCAGCAGCTCCAAAGCCGGGAGCAGCAGCGGGGAGCTGTTTTTT.

The rearrangement links TRBV18 to TRBJ2-1; TRBD2 aligns across 14 bases. The trim removed 4 bases at V and 3 bases at J, leaving 8 bases unmatched. The CDR3 has 18 amino acids. CDR1 and CDR2 from the germline V gene are KGHSH and LQKENI. CDR3 in DNA: TGTGCCAGCTCACTGATGGGGACTAGCGGGGGACTCTACAATGAGCAGTTCTTC. This gives the protein CASSLMGTSGGLYNEQFF.

The V gene is TRBV12-5, the J gene TRBJ2-7; 8 bases match TRBD1. The V gene end was trimmed by 4 bases and the J gene end by 1 base; junction bases not matched to a gene: 3. The CDR3 contains 14 residues. The V gene's germline CDR1 is LGHNT and CDR2 FRNRAP. In nucleotides, the CDR3 is TGTGCTAGTGGTTCCGGACAGGGATCCTACGAGCAGTACTTC. It specifies CASGSGQGSYEQYF.

This chain uses TRBV7-8 with TRBJ2-3; the match to TRBD2 covers 10 bases. V lost 2 bases to trimming and J lost 2 bases; unmatched junction nucleotides: 7. Germline V CDR1 and CDR2: SGHVS, FQNEAQ. The CDR3 runs to 17 residues. CDR3: CASSLSLAGPSTDTQYF. In DNA, the CDR3 is TGTGCCAGCAGCTTATCACTAGCGGGGCCCTCCACAGATACGCAGTATTTT.

The gene calls are TRBV5-4 and TRBJ2-2, with TRBD1 matching over 7 bases. The V segment lost 4 bases and the J segment 2 bases; nucleotides outside the gene matches: 5. The CDR3 loop spans 15 amino acids. The germline V gene encodes CDR1 SGHNT and CDR2 YYREEE (reference sequence). CDR3: CASSPRQGNTGELFF. The CDR3 coding sequence is TGTGCCAGCAGCCCCCGACAGGGCAACACCGGGGAGCTGTTTTTT.

The chain joins TRBV7-8 to TRBJ2-2; 10 nucleotides align to TRBD2. The CDR3 has 17 residues. Trimming cost V 5 bases and J 7 bases; bases outside gene matches: 13. Germline V CDR1 and CDR2: SGHVS, FQNEAQ. Written as DNA, the CDR3 is TGTGCCAGCAGCCCCCTAAGCGGGGGGGCCGCTTTCGGGGAGCTGTTTTTT. This codes for CASSPLSGGAAFGELFF. Full variable domain (rest looked up from reference TRBV7-8 and TRBJ2-2): GAGVSQSPRYKVAKRGQDVALRCDPISGHVSLFWYQQALGQGPEFLTYFQNEAQLDKSGLPSDRFFAERPEGSVSTLKIQRTQQEDSAVYLCASSPLSGGAAFGELFFGEGSRLTVL.

The V call is TRBV4-3, the J call TRBJ1-6; the D gene is possibly TRBD1 (6 bases). CDR3 length equals 15 residues. Per germline, CDR1 LGHNA and CDR2 YSLEER. Trimming took off 3 bases at V and 6 bases at J, with 12 bases between the two ends. CDR3 region: CASSQGAMVNSPLHF. For the CDR3, the DNA is TGCGCCAGCAGCCAGGGGGCCATGGTTAATTCACCCCTCCACTTT.

This chain links TRBV2 with TRBJ2-1; the match to TRBD2 covers 7 bases. This CDR3 spans 15 amino acids. Per germline, CDR1 SNHLY and CDR2 FYNNEI. With V trimmed by 2 bases and J by 6 bases, 7 bases remained unmatched. CDR3: CASSESSSGLNEQFF. The CDR3 bases are TGTGCCAGCAGTGAAAGCTCTAGCGGCCTCAATGAGCAGTTCTTC.